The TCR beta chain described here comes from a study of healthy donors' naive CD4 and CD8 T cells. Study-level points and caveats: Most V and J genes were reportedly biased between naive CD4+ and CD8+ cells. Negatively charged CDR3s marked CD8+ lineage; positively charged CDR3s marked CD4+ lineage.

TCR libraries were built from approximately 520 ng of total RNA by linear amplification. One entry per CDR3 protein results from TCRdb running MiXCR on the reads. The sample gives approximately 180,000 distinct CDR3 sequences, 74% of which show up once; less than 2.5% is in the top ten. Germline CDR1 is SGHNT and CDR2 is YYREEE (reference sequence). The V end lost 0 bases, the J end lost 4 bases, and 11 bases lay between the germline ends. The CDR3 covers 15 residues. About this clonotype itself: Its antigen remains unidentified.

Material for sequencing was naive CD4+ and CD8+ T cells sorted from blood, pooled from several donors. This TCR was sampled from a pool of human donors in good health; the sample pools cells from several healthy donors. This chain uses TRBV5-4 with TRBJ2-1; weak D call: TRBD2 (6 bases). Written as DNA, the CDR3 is TGTGCCAGCAGCTTGGCCGGGACTGATTACAATGAGCAGTTCTTC. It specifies CASSLAGTDYNEQFF.